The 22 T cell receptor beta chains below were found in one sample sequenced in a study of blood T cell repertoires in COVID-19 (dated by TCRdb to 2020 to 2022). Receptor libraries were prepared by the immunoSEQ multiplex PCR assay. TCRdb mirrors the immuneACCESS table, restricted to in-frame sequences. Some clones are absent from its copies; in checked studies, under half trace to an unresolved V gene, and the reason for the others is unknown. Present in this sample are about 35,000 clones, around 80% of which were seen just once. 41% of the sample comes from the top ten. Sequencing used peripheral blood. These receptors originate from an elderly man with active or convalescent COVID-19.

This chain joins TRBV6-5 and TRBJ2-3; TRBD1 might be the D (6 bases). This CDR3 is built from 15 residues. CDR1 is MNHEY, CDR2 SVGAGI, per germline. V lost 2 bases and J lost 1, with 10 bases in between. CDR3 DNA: TGTGCCAGCAGTTACCGGGCAGGGGGCACAGATACGCAGTATTTT. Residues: CASSYRAGGTDTQYF.

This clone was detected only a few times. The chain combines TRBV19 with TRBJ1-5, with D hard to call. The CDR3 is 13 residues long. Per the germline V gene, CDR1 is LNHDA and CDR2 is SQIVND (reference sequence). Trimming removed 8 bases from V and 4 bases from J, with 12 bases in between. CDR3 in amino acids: CASRETPNQPQHF. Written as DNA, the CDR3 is TGTGCCAGTCGGGAGACACCTAATCAGCCCCAGCATTTT.

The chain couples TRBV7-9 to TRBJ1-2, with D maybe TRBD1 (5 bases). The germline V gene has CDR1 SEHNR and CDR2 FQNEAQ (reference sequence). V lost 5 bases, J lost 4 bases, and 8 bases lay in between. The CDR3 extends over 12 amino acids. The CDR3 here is CASSATVYGYTF. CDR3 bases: TGTGCCAGCAGCGCGACAGTCTATGGCTACACCTTC.

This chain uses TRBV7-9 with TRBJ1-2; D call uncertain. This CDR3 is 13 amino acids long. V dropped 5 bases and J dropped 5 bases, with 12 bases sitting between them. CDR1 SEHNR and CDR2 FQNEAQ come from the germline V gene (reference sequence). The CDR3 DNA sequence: TGTGCCAGCAGCCTTATTCGGGAGTATGGCTACACCTTC. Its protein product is CASSLIREYGYTF.

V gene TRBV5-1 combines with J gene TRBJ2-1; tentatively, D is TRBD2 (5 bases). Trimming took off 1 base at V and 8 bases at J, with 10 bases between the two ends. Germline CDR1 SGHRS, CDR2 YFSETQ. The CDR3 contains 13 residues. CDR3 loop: CASSLTLGHEQFF. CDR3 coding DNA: TGCGCCAGCAGCTTGACACTAGGCCATGAGCAGTTCTTC. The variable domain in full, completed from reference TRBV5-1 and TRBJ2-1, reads KAGVTQTPRYLIKTRGQQVTLSCSPISGHRSVSWYQQTPGQGLQFLFEYFSETQRNKGNFPGRFSGRQFSNSRSEMNVSTLELGDSALYLCASSLTLGHEQFFGPGTRLTVL.

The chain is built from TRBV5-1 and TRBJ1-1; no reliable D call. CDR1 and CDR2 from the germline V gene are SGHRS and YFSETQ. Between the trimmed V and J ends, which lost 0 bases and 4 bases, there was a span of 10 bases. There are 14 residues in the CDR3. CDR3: CASSLDRRGTEAFF. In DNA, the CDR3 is TGCGCCAGCAGCTTGGATCGCAGAGGCACTGAAGCTTTCTTT. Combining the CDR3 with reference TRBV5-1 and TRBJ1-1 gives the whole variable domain KAGVTQTPRYLIKTRGQQVTLSCSPISGHRSVSWYQQTPGQGLQFLFEYFSETQRNKGNFPGRFSGRQFSNSRSEMNVSTLELGDSALYLCASSLDRRGTEAFFGQGTRLTVV.

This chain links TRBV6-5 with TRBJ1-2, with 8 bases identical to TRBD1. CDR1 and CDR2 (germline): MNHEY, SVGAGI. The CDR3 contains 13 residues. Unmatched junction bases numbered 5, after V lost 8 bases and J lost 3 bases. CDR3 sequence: CASSETGDYGYTF. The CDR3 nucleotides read TGTGCCAGCTCGGAGACAGGGGACTATGGCTACACCTTC.

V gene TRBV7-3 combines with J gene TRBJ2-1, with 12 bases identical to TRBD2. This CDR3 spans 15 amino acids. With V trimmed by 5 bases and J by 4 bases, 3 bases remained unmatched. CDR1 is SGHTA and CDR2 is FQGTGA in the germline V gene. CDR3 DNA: TGTGCCAGCAGCCTAGCGGGAGGGATTTACAATGAGCAGTTCTTC. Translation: CASSLAGGIYNEQFF.

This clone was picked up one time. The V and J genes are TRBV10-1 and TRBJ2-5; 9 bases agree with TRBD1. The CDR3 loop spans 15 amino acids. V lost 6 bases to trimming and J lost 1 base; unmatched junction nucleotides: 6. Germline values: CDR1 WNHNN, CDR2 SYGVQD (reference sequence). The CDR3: CASRDRGTTQETQYF. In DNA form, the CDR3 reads TGCGCCAGCAGAGACAGGGGGACAACCCAAGAGACCCAGTACTTC.

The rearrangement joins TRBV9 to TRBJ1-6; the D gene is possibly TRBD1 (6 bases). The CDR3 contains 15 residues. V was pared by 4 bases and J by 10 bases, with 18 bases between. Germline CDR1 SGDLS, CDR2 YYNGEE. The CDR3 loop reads CASSLGGGSQSPLHF. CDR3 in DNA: TGTGCCAGCAGCCTAGGGGGGGGCAGCCAGTCACCCCTCCACTTT.

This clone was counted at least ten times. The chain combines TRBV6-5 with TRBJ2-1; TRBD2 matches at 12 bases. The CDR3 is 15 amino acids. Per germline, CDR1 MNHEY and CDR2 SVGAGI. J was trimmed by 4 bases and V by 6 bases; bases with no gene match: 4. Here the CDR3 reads CASRTGTSGYNEQFF. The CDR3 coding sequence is TGTGCCAGCAGAACCGGGACTAGCGGGTACAATGAGCAGTTCTTC.

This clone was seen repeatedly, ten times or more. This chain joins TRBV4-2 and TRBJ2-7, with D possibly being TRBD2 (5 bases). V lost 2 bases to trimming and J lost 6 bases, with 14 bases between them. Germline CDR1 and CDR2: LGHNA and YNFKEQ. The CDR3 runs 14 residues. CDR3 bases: TGTGCCAGCAGCCAAAATCTCCCTAGCAGCGAGCAGTACTTC. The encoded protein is CASSQNLPSSEQYF.

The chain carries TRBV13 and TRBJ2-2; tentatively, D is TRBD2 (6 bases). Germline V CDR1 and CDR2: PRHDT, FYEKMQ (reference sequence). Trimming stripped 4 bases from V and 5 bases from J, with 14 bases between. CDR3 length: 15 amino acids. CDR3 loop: CASSSSARGTGELFF. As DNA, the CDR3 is TGTGCCAGCAGCTCTAGCGCCAGAGGTACCGGGGAGCTGTTTTTT.

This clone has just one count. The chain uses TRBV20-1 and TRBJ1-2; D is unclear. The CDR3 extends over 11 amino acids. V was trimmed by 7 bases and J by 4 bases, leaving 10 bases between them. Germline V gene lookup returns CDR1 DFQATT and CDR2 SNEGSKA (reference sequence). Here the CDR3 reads CSDPNGYGYTF. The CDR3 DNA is TGCAGTGACCCGAACGGCTATGGCTACACCTTC.

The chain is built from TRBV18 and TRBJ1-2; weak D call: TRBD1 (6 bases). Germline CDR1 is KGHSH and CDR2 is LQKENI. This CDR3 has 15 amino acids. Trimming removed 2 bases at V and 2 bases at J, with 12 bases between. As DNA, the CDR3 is TGTGCCAGCTCACCAGGGGCAGGGGAAAACTATGGCTACACCTTC. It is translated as CASSPGAGENYGYTF.

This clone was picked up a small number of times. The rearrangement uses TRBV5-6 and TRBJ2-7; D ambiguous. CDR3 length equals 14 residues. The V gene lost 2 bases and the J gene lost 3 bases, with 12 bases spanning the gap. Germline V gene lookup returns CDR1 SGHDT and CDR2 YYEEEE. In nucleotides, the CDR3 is TGTGCCAGCAGCTTAACAGCCAATTACTACGAGCAGTACTTC. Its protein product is CASSLTANYYEQYF.

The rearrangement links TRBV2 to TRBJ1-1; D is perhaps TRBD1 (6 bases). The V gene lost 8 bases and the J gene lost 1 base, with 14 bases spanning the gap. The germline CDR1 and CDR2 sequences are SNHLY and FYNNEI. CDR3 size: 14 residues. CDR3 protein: CASVGQGRNTEAFF. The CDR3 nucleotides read TGTGCCAGCGTCGGGCAGGGGAGGAACACTGAAGCTTTCTTT.

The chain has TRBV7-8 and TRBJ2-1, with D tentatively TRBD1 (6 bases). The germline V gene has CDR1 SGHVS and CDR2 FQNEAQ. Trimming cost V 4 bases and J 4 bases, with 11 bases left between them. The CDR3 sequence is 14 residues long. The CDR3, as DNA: TGTGCCAGCAGCTCCCGGGACATTTACAATGAGCAGTTCTTC. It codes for CASSSRDIYNEQFF.

CDR3 region: CAIWTGAATGELFF. The CDR3 bases are TGTGCCATTTGGACAGGGGCGGCCACCGGGGAGCTGTTTTTT. The chain uses TRBV10-3 and TRBJ2-2; TRBD1 agrees at 9 bases. The CDR3 totals 14 residues. Germline trimming cut 9 bases from V and 4 bases from J; bases unmatched to any gene: 6. Germline-derived CDR1 and CDR2 are ENHRY and SYGVKD.

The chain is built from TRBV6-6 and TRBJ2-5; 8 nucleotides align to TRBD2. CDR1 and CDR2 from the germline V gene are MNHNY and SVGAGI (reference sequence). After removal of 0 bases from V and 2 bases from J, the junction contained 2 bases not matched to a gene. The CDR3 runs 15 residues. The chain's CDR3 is CASSYSASGQETQYF. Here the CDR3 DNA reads TGTGCCAGCAGTTACTCGGCTAGCGGGCAAGAGACCCAGTACTTC.

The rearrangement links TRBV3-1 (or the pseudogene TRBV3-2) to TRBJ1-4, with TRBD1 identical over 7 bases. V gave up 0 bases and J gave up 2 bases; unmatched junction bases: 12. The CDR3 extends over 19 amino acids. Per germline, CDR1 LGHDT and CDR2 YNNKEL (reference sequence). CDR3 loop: CASSQDRGDRESTNEKLFF. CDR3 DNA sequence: TGTGCCAGCAGCCAAGATCGGGGAGACAGGGAATCTACTAATGAAAAACTGTTTTTT.

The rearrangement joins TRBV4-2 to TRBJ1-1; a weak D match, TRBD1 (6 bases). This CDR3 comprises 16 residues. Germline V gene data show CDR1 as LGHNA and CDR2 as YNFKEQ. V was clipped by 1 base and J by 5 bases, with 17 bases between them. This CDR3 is CASSQGQGPRGTEAFF. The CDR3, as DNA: TGTGCCAGCAGCCAAGGGCAGGGGCCGAGAGGGACTGAAGCTTTCTTT.